The 22 T cell receptor beta chains listed next were all sequenced from one sample in a study of shared clonotypes between healthy human individuals. Method: immunoSEQ multiplex PCR; TCRdb's copy keeps in-frame clones and lacks some. The table lists 1,100,000 or so clones, approximately 78% of them singletons, with under 0.6% in the top ten. The sequencing input was memory CD4+ T cells from PBMCs. The sample's subset: CD45RA-negative fraction. The receptors stem from a man aged 18-30 years in good health. Some clones in this sample may be carry-over from other donors' samples.

This clone was counted a single time. This chain uses TRBV28 with TRBJ2-6, with D unclear. V was trimmed by 5 bases and J by 4 bases, leaving 15 bases between them. The germline V gene has CDR1 MDHEN and CDR2 SYDVKM. The CDR3 runs 16 residues. CDR3 sequence reads: CASSPRRWSGANVLTF. For the CDR3, the DNA is TGTGCCAGCAGTCCTCGGCGCTGGTCCGGGGCCAACGTCCTGACTTTC.

This clone was picked up one time. This chain uses TRBV28 with TRBJ2-1; D may be TRBD2 (5 bases). The CDR3 is 15 residues long. The germline V and J ends were trimmed by 2 bases and 7 bases, with 15 bases remaining between them. Germline lookup yields CDR1 MDHEN and CDR2 SYDVKM. CDR3 nucleotide sequence: TGTGCCAGCAGTTTACCCATTGGGAGTCGGAATGAGCAGTTCTTC. This encodes CASSLPIGSRNEQFF.

This chain joins TRBV5-6 and TRBJ2-5, with 13 nucleotides matching TRBD2. V dropped 4 bases and J dropped 5; count of bases not matched to a gene: 5. In germline, CDR1 is SGHDT, CDR2 YYEEEE. The CDR3 runs to 15 residues. This CDR3 is CASSPGTSGTETQYF. The CDR3 bases are TGTGCCAGCAGCCCAGGGACTAGCGGGACGGAGACCCAGTACTTC.

This chain joins TRBV15 and TRBJ2-6; D possibly matches TRBD1 or TRBD2 (5 bases each). Per the germline V gene, CDR1 is LNHNV and CDR2 is YYDKDF (reference sequence). V was shortened by 6 bases and J by 2 bases, with 14 bases between the two germline ends. This CDR3 has 16 residues. CDR3: CATRSGLTAGANVLTF. CDR3 DNA: TGTGCCACCAGGTCGGGGTTGACAGCTGGGGCCAACGTCCTGACTTTC. Full variable domain (missing parts from reference TRBV15 and TRBJ2-6): DAMVIQNPRYQVTQFGKPVTLSCSQTLNHNVMYWYQQKSSQAPKLLFHYYDKDFNNEADTPDNFQSRRPNTSFCFLDIRSPGLGDTAMYLCATRSGLTAGANVLTFGAGSRLTVL.

The chain joins TRBV5-1 to TRBJ1-4, with D uncertain. V shed 2 bases and J shed 4 bases, with 6 bases lying between them. CDR1 and CDR2 (germline): SGHRS, YFSETQ. The CDR3 extends over 13 amino acids. The CDR3 region has the DNA TGCGCCAGCAGCTTCGGAGTTAATGAAAAACTGTTTTTT. Its translation is CASSFGVNEKLFF.

The J gene is TRBJ1-3, the V gene TRBV7-9; the D is unclear. The CDR3 is 14 residues long. Trimming took off 4 bases at V and 4 bases at J, with 11 bases between the two ends. Germline CDR1 reads SEHNR; CDR2 reads FQNEAQ (reference sequence). The CDR3: CASSSLEGGNTIYF. In DNA, the CDR3 is TGTGCCAGCAGCTCCCTTGAGGGCGGAAACACCATATATTTT.

The rearrangement uses TRBV4-1 and TRBJ1-1; 9 nucleotides line up with TRBD1. V lost 8 bases, J lost 7 bases, and 17 bases stayed unmatched. The CDR3 loop spans 16 amino acids. Germline V lookup: CDR1 MGHRA, CDR2 YSYEKL. The CDR3 sequence: CASSLGTGPLRFEAFF. The CDR3 region has the DNA TGCGCCAGCTCCCTCGGGACAGGGCCTCTGAGATTTGAAGCTTTCTTT.

The sample holds one count of this clone. Here the CDR3 DNA reads TGCGCCAGCAGCCCCCCGGGCAGGGAAGAGACCCAGTACTTC. This encodes CASSPPGREETQYF. The genes are TRBV4-1 and TRBJ2-5, with D possibly being TRBD1 (5 bases). The germline V gene has CDR1 MGHRA and CDR2 YSYEKL. The CDR3 runs to 14 residues. V lost 4 bases and J lost 3, with 12 bases in between.

A single count supports this clone. The J gene is TRBJ1-4, the V gene TRBV6-6; D is unresolved. Per germline, CDR1 MNHNY and CDR2 SVGAGI (reference sequence). CDR3 length: 14 residues. V was shortened by 4 bases and J by 4 bases, with 10 bases between the two germline ends. The CDR3: CASSSAGGNEKLFF. The CDR3 nucleotides are TGTGCCAGCAGTTCAGCTGGCGGTAATGAAAAACTGTTTTTT.

This clone showed up just a few times. J is TRBJ1-1 and V is TRBV27; a weak D match, TRBD1 (5 bases). CDR1 is MNHEY, CDR2 SMNVEV, per germline (reference sequence). CDR3 size: 13 residues. Trimming took off 0 bases at V and 11 bases at J, with 13 bases between the two ends. CDR3 sequence: CASSLSADRGAFF. DNA for the CDR3: TGTGCCAGCAGTTTATCGGCGGACCGGGGGGCTTTCTTT.

The chain recombines TRBV6-1 with TRBJ2-1, with D perhaps TRBD2 (6 bases). Looked up from germline, CDR1 is MNHNS and CDR2 is SASEGT. V was pared by 1 base and J by 6 bases, with 13 bases between. This CDR3 has 15 residues. CDR3 in DNA: TGTGCCAGCAGTGAAGGCTCCGGGAGATTCAATGAGCAGTTCTTC. This encodes CASSEGSGRFNEQFF.

Turning to this clone: A far larger clone is only one base removed, so a read error is likely. This specimen includes other DNA sequences encoding the same CDR3. The V and J genes are TRBV7-9 and TRBJ2-1, with no clear D. CDR1 is SEHNR and CDR2 is FQNEAQ in the germline V gene (reference sequence). Trimming took off 5 bases at V and 4 bases at J, with 3 bases between the two ends. The CDR3 is 11 residues long. Here the CDR3 reads CASSPYNEQFF. Written as DNA, the CDR3 is TGTGCCAGCAGCCCATACAATGAGCAGTTCTTC.

This chain links TRBV5-1 with TRBJ1-1; D might be TRBD1 (5 bases). The length of the CDR3 is 14 residues. The germline V gene encodes CDR1 SGHRS and CDR2 YFSETQ. The V gene lost 2 bases and the J gene lost 0 bases, with 8 bases spanning the gap. CDR3 amino acids: CASSFSGLNTEAFF. The CDR3 DNA reads TGCGCCAGCAGCTTTTCGGGACTGAACACTGAAGCTTTCTTT.

As regards this clone: The junction departs from germline at one end; a sequencing error may be responsible. V usage is TRBV10-2 and J usage is TRBJ2-5; 13 nucleotides match TRBD2. From germline, CDR1 is WSHSY and CDR2 SAAADI. The length of the CDR3 is 13 residues. The CDR3 DNA follows: TGCGCCAGCGGCGGACTAGCGGGAGAGGCCCAGTACTTC. It specifies CASGGLAGEAQYF.

The rearrangement joins TRBV5-4 to TRBJ1-2; TRBD1 matches at 7 bases. The CDR3 contains 15 residues. From germline, CDR1 is SGHNT and CDR2 YYREEE (reference sequence). V shed 5 bases, J shed 4 bases, and the junction held 11 bases outside the gene matches. The CDR3 nucleotides are TGTGCCAGCAGGCCAGAGGGGGCAGTATCCTATGGCTACACCTTC. The encoded protein is CASRPEGAVSYGYTF.

The rearrangement links TRBV7-9 to TRBJ2-2; tentatively, D is TRBD2 (6 bases). Trimming shortened V by 2 bases and J by 6 bases, and 16 bases separated the two germline ends. The CDR3 sequence is 16 residues long. Germline values: CDR1 SEHNR, CDR2 FQNEAQ (reference sequence). The CDR3 bases are TGTGCCAGCAGCTTAATGTCCGGGCAGCGGGCCGGGGAGCTGTTTTTT. Its translation is CASSLMSGQRAGELFF.

V is TRBV13 and J is TRBJ2-7; the D is unclear. CDR1 PRHDT and CDR2 FYEKMQ come from the germline V gene (reference sequence). The V end was cut by 2 bases, the J end by 3 bases, with 8 bases between. CDR3 length equals 13 residues. The CDR3 sequence: CASSLRAVYEQYF. The DNA for the CDR3 is TGTGCCAGCAGCTTAAGGGCAGTCTACGAGCAGTACTTC.

This chain links TRBV18 with TRBJ1-1, with no clear D. V was shortened by 6 bases and J by 4 bases, with 12 bases between the two germline ends. Per germline, CDR1 KGHSH and CDR2 LQKENI. This CDR3 is 13 amino acids long. The chain's CDR3 is CASSPGESTEAFF. The CDR3 coding sequence is TGTGCCAGCTCCCCAGGAGAGAGCACTGAAGCTTTCTTT.

CDR3 sequence reads: CASSQDDSWGFYGYTF. The DNA of the CDR3 is TGTGCCAGCAGCCAAGATGATTCTTGGGGTTTCTATGGCTACACCTTC. The rearrangement uses TRBV4-2 and TRBJ1-2; D is undetermined. Trimming pared 0 bases from V and 4 bases from J, leaving 15 bases between. Germline-derived CDR1 and CDR2 are LGHNA and YNFKEQ. The CDR3 loop spans 16 amino acids.

This chain joins TRBV7-2 and TRBJ2-1, with 13 bases lining up with TRBD2. V lost 5 bases, J lost 6 bases, and 10 bases stayed unmatched. CDR3 length: 17 residues. CDR1 SGHTA and CDR2 FQGNSA come from the germline V gene. The CDR3, as DNA: TGTGCCAGCAGCCTAACGGGACTAGCGGGATGGGGCAATGAGCAGTTCTTC. This codes for CASSLTGLAGWGNEQFF.

The chain links TRBV7-2 to TRBJ2-3; tentative D call: TRBD2 (5 bases). Germline CDR1 SGHTA, CDR2 FQGNSA. The CDR3 is 13 residues long. With 9 bases removed from V and 2 bases from J, the gap between germline ends came to 12 bases. The CDR3 coding sequence is TGTGCCAGGGAAAGCGGTAACACAGATACGCAGTATTTT. This codes for CARESGNTDTQYF. Complete variable domain (other parts from reference TRBV7-2 and TRBJ2-3): GAGVSQSPSNKVTEKGKDVELRCDPISGHTALYWYRQSLGQGLEFLIYFQGNSAPDKSGLPSDRFSAERTGGSVSTLTIQRTQQEDSAVYLCARESGNTDTQYFGPGTRLTVL.

The chain employs TRBV14 and TRBJ1-2, with 7 bases aligning to TRBD1. The V segment lost 5 bases and the J segment 6 bases; nucleotides outside the gene matches: 9. CDR1 is SGHDN, CDR2 FVKESK, per germline. The CDR3 spans 14 residues. The CDR3 sequence is CASSGNRGENGYTF. The CDR3 nucleotides read TGTGCCAGCAGCGGTAACAGGGGAGAGAATGGCTACACCTTC.